This TCR beta chain is drawn from a study of T-cell memory formation after mild COVID-19. Trimming cost V 0 bases and J 6 bases; bases outside gene matches: 5. The germline V gene encodes CDR1 SGHDT and CDR2 YYEEEE. CDR3 size: 15 residues. TCRdb used MiXCR to reprocess the 5' RACE reads, holding one entry per CDR3 protein. The sample records 250,000 to 350,000 distinct CDR3 sequences, around 15% being singletons. This clonotype was obtained from a man in his late teens or twenties who had mild COVID-19 (a few samples of this study predate the infection). Cell type and time point are not known. V is TRBV5-6 and J is TRBJ2-3, with 9 bases that match TRBD1. The sequenced material came from PBMCs or a T cell subset sorted from them (not recorded which). This chain's CDR3 is CASSLGGQGLDTQYF. Written as DNA, the CDR3 is TGTGCCAGCAGCTTGGGGGGACAGGGCTTGGATACGCAGTATTTT.